The rows below give T cell receptor beta chains drawn from one sample of a study of graft-versus-host responses after intestinal transplantation. Antigen specificity for these receptors is unknown. Measured with immunoSEQ multiplex PCR; TCRdb has only the in-frame clones, and not every one. The sample yields 70,000 or so clones, under 90% seen once. This material consisted of unstimulated CD4+ T cells sorted from spleen or lymph node cells, taken before transplant. Receptors originate from a human donor who was the organ donor for an intestinal transplant. The CDR3 runs from the conserved cysteine through the conserved F or W. A D gene is named only where the DNA matches it firmly. Clone size is shown for a subset of rows, as once, few, many or a class of expanded clone.

d_gene	v_gene	abundance	j_gene	CDR3nt	CDR3aa
TRBD2	TRBV27	-	TRBJ2-1	TGTGCCAGCAGTTTAGGGCGGGGGAATGAGCAGTTCTTC	CASSLGRGNEQFF
-	TRBV5-1	few	TRBJ2-1	TGCGCCAGCAGCTTGGAAGCCGGGGGAGTCAATGAGCAGTTCTTC	CASSLEAGGVNEQFF
-	TRBV2	-	TRBJ2-5	TGTGCCAGCACCGGACTGGAAGAGACCCAGTACTTC	CASTGLEETQYF
TRBD1	TRBV29-1	-	TRBJ1-2	TGCAGCGTTGCGGACAGGAGCTATGGCTACACCTTC	CSVADRSYGYTF
TRBD1	TRBV6-5	-	TRBJ1-1	TGTGCCAGCAGTTCCCGGGACAGGTGGAGCACTGAAGCTTTCTTT	CASSSRDRWSTEAFF
TRBD2	TRBV6-4	few	TRBJ2-4	TGTGCCAGCAGTGACTCTGTGGCTAGCGGGGGGGCAATGGGAGACATTCAGTACTTC	CASSDSVASGGAMGDIQYF
-	TRBV6-1	-	TRBJ1-2	TGTGCCAGCAGTGAAGCAGGCCACAGCTTTGGCGGCTACACCTTC	CASSEAGHSFGGYTF
-	TRBV7-9	few	TRBJ2-3	TGTGCCAGCAGCTTGGTTCAGGAGGTAACTAGCACAGATACGCAGTATTTT	CASSLVQEVTSTDTQYF
-	TRBV19	few	TRBJ1-4	TGTGCCAGTAGTATTCGGTATTCCCAACAGGACCGAGAAAAACTGTTTTTT	CASSIRYSQQDREKLFF
-	TRBV6-5	-	TRBJ1-6	TGTGCCAGCAGTTTTGACGGGACATATAATTCACCCCTCCACTTT	CASSFDGTYNSPLHF
-	TRBV7-2	-	TRBJ2-5	TGTGCCAGCAGCTTAGGGGGCTACCAAGAGACCCAGTACTTC	CASSLGGYQETQYF
-	TRBV4-3	-	TRBJ1-2	TGCGCCAGCAGTCTAGTGAGCGGGACGGCGATCTATGGCTACACCTTC	CASSLVSGTAIYGYTF
TRBD1	TRBV6-6	-	TRBJ1-2	TGTGCCAGCAGTTATGGGCAGGGGGAAGGCTACACCTTC	CASSYGQGEGYTF
TRBD2	TRBV29-1	-	TRBJ2-1	TGCAGCGTGGACGGGGGGGCCTACAATGAGCAGTTCTTC	CSVDGGAYNEQFF
TRBD1	TRBV6-5	-	TRBJ1-1	TGTGCCAGCAGCCCCCAACGACAGGGGGTCACTGAAGCTTTCTTT	CASSPQRQGVTEAFF
-	TRBV18	-	TRBJ2-1	TGTGCCAGCTCCCTGTCCAGGGGGATCGGGGGCAATGAGCAGTTCTTC	CASSLSRGIGGNEQFF
-	TRBV14	-	TRBJ2-3	TGTGCCAGCAGCCAACTAGGGGGGGGGCCCGCAGATACGCAGTATTTT	CASSQLGGGPADTQYF
TRBD2	TRBV9	-	TRBJ2-1	TGTGCCAGCAGCGTTTCCGCGGGGGGCAGCAATGAGCAGTTCTTC	CASSVSAGGSNEQFF
TRBD2	TRBV7-7	-	TRBJ2-1	TGTGCTAGCAGCCGGACTAGCGGGGTCAATGAGCAGTTCTTC	CASSRTSGVNEQFF
-	TRBV6-1	-	TRBJ1-6	TGTGCCAGCAGTGACGCCTTTTCGGTAGATAATTCACCCCTCCACTTT	CASSDAFSVDNSPLHF
-	TRBV4-1	-	TRBJ1-1	TGCGCCAGCAGCCAAGAAGGAGGGCTAGTCATGAACACTGAAGCTTTCTTT	CASSQEGGLVMNTEAFF
-	TRBV6-4	-	TRBJ2-1	TGTGCCAGCAAAGGGGGCTCCTACAATGAGCAGTTCTTC	CASKGGSYNEQFF
TRBD1	TRBV18	-	TRBJ1-1	TGTGCCAGCTCATCTGGACAGGGGAACACTGAAGCTTTCTTT	CASSSGQGNTEAFF
TRBD1	TRBV10-3	-	TRBJ1-4	TGTGCCATCAGGGGGACAGGGCAAAGGGAAAAACTGTTTTTT	CAIRGTGQREKLFF
-	TRBV7-2	-	TRBJ1-1	TGTGCCAGCAGCTTAGTTCCCACAGGCTTGAACACTGAAGCTTTCTTT	CASSLVPTGLNTEAFF
-	TRBV7-8	-	TRBJ1-2	TGTGCCAGCAGCTTAGCAGGGGTCTATGGCTACACCTTC	CASSLAGVYGYTF
TRBD1	TRBV6-1	-	TRBJ2-5	TGTGCCAGCACCCCCGGGACAGGGTTATTAGGGACCCAGTACTTC	CASTPGTGLLGTQYF
-	TRBV29-1	-	TRBJ1-1	TGCAGCGTAGACATCAACACTGAAGCTTTCTTT	CSVDINTEAFF
-	TRBV6-5	-	TRBJ1-1	TGTGCCAGCAGCCCGAGGAAGAACACTGAAGCTTTCTTT	CASSPRKNTEAFF
-	TRBV5-1	-	TRBJ2-5	TGCGCCAGCAGCTTGTCCAGTTCGCAGGTCCAGTACTTC	CASSLSSSQVQYF
TRBD2	TRBV2	few	TRBJ2-2	TGTGCCAGCAAGCTAGCGGGGGACGTCACCGGGGAGCTGTTTTTT	CASKLAGDVTGELFF
-	TRBV30	-	TRBJ1-5	TGTGCCTGGGGCAAGGGGATCAATCAGCCCCAGCATTTT	CAWGKGINQPQHF
-	TRBV28	-	TRBJ1-3	TGTGCCAGCAGTTTGGGGCAGACAATTGGAAACACCATATATTTT	CASSLGQTIGNTIYF
TRBD1	TRBV7-2	-	TRBJ1-5	TGTGCCAGCAGCTCAGACAGGGGAAGCAATCAGCCCCAGCATTTT	CASSSDRGSNQPQHF
-	TRBV10-3	few	TRBJ2-3	TGTGCCATCAGTGACAGTAGCACAGATACGCAGTATTTT	CAISDSSTDTQYF
TRBD1	TRBV18	-	TRBJ1-2	TGTGCCAGCTCACCAGACAGGGACGTTCGCTATGGCTACACCTTC	CASSPDRDVRYGYTF
-	TRBV10-3	-	TRBJ2-3	TGTGCCATCAGGGGAGAAACTAGCACAGATACGCAGTATTTT	CAIRGETSTDTQYF
TRBD1	TRBV7-7	few	TRBJ2-5	TGTGCTAGCAGCCGGGACAGAGAAGAGACCCAGTACTTC	CASSRDREETQYF
-	TRBV7-2	-	TRBJ1-2	TGTGCCAGCAGCACCAGCGGGCGAAGGTGGAGCTACACCTTC	CASSTSGRRWSYTF
-	TRBV30	-	TRBJ2-1	TGTGCCTGGAGTGTACAAACTAGCCGGCAGTTCTTC	CAWSVQTSRQFF
-	TRBV7-2	few	TRBJ2-5	TGTGCCAGCAGCTTAGGACTCTCGTACCAAGAGACCCAGTACTTC	CASSLGLSYQETQYF
-	TRBV7-2	-	TRBJ1-2	TGTGCCAGCAGATATTCGGGGGGTGGCTACACCTTC	CASRYSGGGYTF
-	TRBV9	-	TRBJ1-1	TGTGCCAGCAGCGTATGGACAGAGGTCACTGAAGCTTTCTTT	CASSVWTEVTEAFF
TRBD1	TRBV5-1	once	TRBJ1-5	TGCGCCAGCAGCTTCTCGGGACAGAGCAATCAGCCCCAGCATTTT	CASSFSGQSNQPQHF
-	TRBV4-1	-	TRBJ1-6	TGCGCCAGCAGCCAAGACCAGAGACAGTATAATTCACCCCTCCACTTT	CASSQDQRQYNSPLHF
TRBD1	TRBV19	-	TRBJ1-1	TGTGCCAGTAACTCACAGGGGGGCGCAAACACTGAAGCTTTCTTT	CASNSQGGANTEAFF
-	TRBV10-2	few	TRBJ2-1	TGCGCCAGCAGTCCGACAGAGAGCTCCTACAATGAGCAGTTCTTC	CASSPTESSYNEQFF
TRBD2	TRBV29-1	-	TRBJ2-3	TGCAGCGTTGGCGAGGGGACTAGTGTTGGGACGCAGTATTTT	CSVGEGTSVGTQYF
-	TRBV6-6	-	TRBJ2-5	TGTGCCAGCAGTAACCCTGGCGGGGCCACTGAAGAGACCCAGTACTTC	CASSNPGGATEETQYF
TRBD1	TRBV25-1	once	TRBJ1-1	TGTGCCAGCAGTGAATTTAAGGGGGCGAATACTGAAGCTTTCTTT	CASSEFKGANTEAFF
TRBD1	TRBV19	-	TRBJ1-5	TGTGCCAGCACCACAACAGGGGTCAATCAGCCCCAGCATTTT	CASTTTGVNQPQHF
-	TRBV5-6	-	TRBJ2-1	TGTGCCAGCAGCTTGGAGGGGACATTTTACAATGAGCAGTTCTTC	CASSLEGTFYNEQFF
TRBD2	TRBV27	-	TRBJ2-1	TGTGCCAGCACCCCCGCCCCACTAGCGGGGGCTGAGCAGTTCTTC	CASTPAPLAGAEQFF